The 23 T cell receptor beta chains presented below share a single source sample, sequenced in a study of OX40 agonist ivuxolimab in advanced cancers. The repertoire was sequenced with immunoSEQ multiplex PCR; TCRdb's copy has only in-frame clones and lacks some. The sample has 100,000 to 150,000 clones, 85% to 95% seen once; the top ten hold 0.65% to 0.9%. The sequencing here drew on CD4+ or CD8+ T cells sorted from blood, taken in a trial of the OX40 agonist ivuxolimab. These receptors all stem from an adult with an advanced solid tumor such as melanoma, head and neck, liver or kidney cancer.

This clone was recorded once. The chain is built from TRBV13 and TRBJ1-2; D is unresolved. The CDR3 loop spans 16 amino acids. Germline V gene lookup returns CDR1 PRHDT and CDR2 FYEKMQ (reference sequence). Trimming took 0 bases from V and 4 from J, leaving 15 bases between them. CDR3 loop: CASSLGGDLVGYGYTF. CDR3 sequence (DNA): TGTGCCAGCAGCTTAGGTGGAGACCTCGTTGGCTATGGCTACACCTTC. Using reference TRBV13 and TRBJ1-2 for the parts outside the CDR3, the full variable domain is AAGVIQSPRHLIKEKRETATLKCYPIPRHDTVYWYQQGPGQDPQFLISFYEKMQSDKGSIPDRFSAQQFSDYHSELNMSSLELGDSALYFCASSLGGDLVGYGYTFGSGTRLTVV.

The genes are TRBV7-3 and TRBJ2-5; D is perhaps TRBD1 or TRBD2 (5 bases each). The CDR3 has 14 residues. The germline V gene has CDR1 SGHTA and CDR2 FQGTGA. Trimming shortened V by 3 bases and J by 2 bases, and 10 bases separated the two germline ends. The CDR3 nucleotides read TGTGCCAGCAGCTTTCAGGGACGGCAAGAGACCCAGTACTTC. It is translated as CASSFQGRQETQYF.

This clone appeared once. The chain carries TRBV11-2 and TRBJ2-1; 11 bases fit TRBD1. CDR1 and CDR2 (germline): SGHAT, FQNNGV. Germline trimming cut 4 bases from V and 9 bases from J; bases unmatched to any gene: 11. This CDR3 region has 16 residues. The DNA for the CDR3 is TGTGCCAGCAGCTACAGCCGGGACAGGGGGATCGGTGAGCAGTTCTTC. Translation gives CASSYSRDRGIGEQFF.

The V and J genes are TRBV20-1 and TRBJ1-1; D ambiguous. V lost 7 bases, J lost 6 bases, and 12 bases lay in between. Germline V gene lookup returns CDR1 DFQATT and CDR2 SNEGSKA (reference sequence). CDR3 size: 11 residues. The CDR3 sequence is CSVGGYAEAFF. The CDR3 DNA sequence: TGCAGTGTAGGAGGGTACGCTGAAGCTTTCTTT.

This clone has just one count. The chain recombines TRBV19 with TRBJ1-6; D is unresolved. The CDR3 is 14 amino acids. The V and J ends lost 7 bases and 5 bases respectively, with 12 bases between them. From germline, CDR1 is LNHDA and CDR2 SQIVND (reference sequence). The CDR3 spells CASTPRADNSPLHF. CDR3 coding DNA: TGTGCCAGTACCCCGAGGGCCGATAATTCACCCCTCCACTTT.

The J gene is TRBJ1-2, the V gene TRBV30, with 7 bases identical to TRBD1. The CDR3 totals 13 residues. Per germline, CDR1 GTSNPN and CDR2 SVGIG (reference sequence). Unmatched junction bases numbered 7, after V lost 5 bases and J lost 4 bases. The chain's CDR3 is CAWRPGQPYGYTF. The CDR3 DNA reads TGTGCCTGGCGGCCGGGACAGCCCTATGGCTACACCTTC. The full variable domain, completed using reference TRBV30 and TRBJ1-2, is SQTIHQWPATLVQPVGSPLSLECTVEGTSNPNLYWYRQAAGRGLQLLFYSVGIGQISSEVPQNLSASRPQDRQFILSSKKLLLSDSGFYLCAWRPGQPYGYTFGSGTRLTVV.

This chain links TRBV10-1 with TRBJ1-1; D call uncertain. The length of the CDR3 is 14 residues. V lost 4 bases, J lost 0 bases, and 9 bases lay in between. Germline CDR1 is WNHNN and CDR2 is SYGVQD (reference sequence). CDR3 residues: CASSVEGMNTEAFF. CDR3 in DNA: TGCGCCAGCAGTGTTGAGGGCATGAACACTGAAGCTTTCTTT.

Of note for this clone: Other DNA sequences within the sample encode an identical CDR3. The chain has TRBV15 and TRBJ1-5; no clear D gene. The CDR3 totals 13 residues. Germline-derived CDR1 and CDR2 are LNHNV and YYDKDF (reference sequence). Trimming left V 0 bases short and J 9 bases short, with 9 bases between. The CDR3 sequence is CATSRDSMTPQHF. CDR3 coding DNA: TGTGCCACCAGCAGAGACTCCATGACGCCCCAGCATTTT.

The J gene is TRBJ2-5, the V gene TRBV29-1, with a possible D match to TRBD1 (6 bases). CDR1 is SQVTM, CDR2 ANQGSEA, per germline. This CDR3 spans 13 amino acids. V was cut by 6 bases and J by 3 bases, with 14 bases left in between. CDR3 amino acids: CSVRRQGKETQYF. CDR3 coding DNA: TGCAGCGTCCGCCGGCAGGGGAAAGAGACCCAGTACTTC.

This rearrangement joins TRBV6-5 to TRBJ1-2; possible D gene TRBD1, 6 bases. Germline CDR1 MNHEY, CDR2 SVGAGI. Deletions cut 0 bases from V and 2 bases from J, with 10 bases between. This CDR3 has 15 residues. This CDR3 reads CASSYSSGVNYGYTF. Here the CDR3 DNA reads TGTGCCAGCAGTTACTCTTCAGGGGTGAACTATGGCTACACCTTC.

This sequence joins TRBV5-6 and TRBJ2-7, with 9 bases fitting TRBD1. Germline CDR1 is SGHDT and CDR2 is YYEEEE. The CDR3 length is 14 residues. V was pared by 0 bases and J by 4 bases, with 2 bases of the junction left unmatched. CDR3 in amino acids: CASSLGQGEYEQYF. CDR3 sequence (DNA): TGTGCCAGCAGCTTGGGACAGGGGGAATACGAGCAGTACTTC. The full variable domain, in which reference TRBV5-6 and TRBJ2-7 provide the parts outside the CDR3, is DAGVTQSPTHLIKTRGQQVTLRCSPKSGHDTVSWYQQALGQGPQFIFQYYEEEERQRGNFPDRFSGHQFPNYSSELNVNALLLGDSALYLCASSLGQGEYEQYFGPGTRLTVT.

J is TRBJ1-1 and V is TRBV2, with D perhaps TRBD1 (6 bases). Germline CDR1 and CDR2: SNHLY and FYNNEI. CDR3 length: 15 amino acids. Trimming pared 6 bases from V and 0 bases from J, leaving 14 bases between. CDR3 coding DNA: TGTGCCAGCAGACCGCCCAGGGACATGAACACTGAAGCTTTCTTT. Its translation: CASRPPRDMNTEAFF.

The chain carries TRBV5-4 and TRBJ2-5; TRBD2 might be the D (5 bases). The J call may be faulty, since TRBJ2-7 better matches the DNA end. The CDR3 is 15 residues long. Germline CDR1 is SGHNT and CDR2 is YYREEE (reference sequence). CDR3 coding DNA: TGTGCCAGCAGCCAACCTTCAACTAGTTTCCACGAGCAGTACTTC. This translates into CASSQPSTSFHEQYF.

The chain recombines TRBV7-2 with TRBJ1-2; D is perhaps TRBD1 (6 bases). The CDR3 spans 16 residues. Germline CDR1 reads SGHTA; CDR2 reads FQGNSA. V was clipped by 5 bases and J by 4 bases, with 20 bases between them. The CDR3 is CASSASGGAEGYGYTF. In DNA, the CDR3 is TGTGCCAGCAGCGCGAGTGGGGGGGCGGAGGGCTATGGCTACACCTTC.

Regarding this clone: Distinct nucleotide sequences in the sample also encode this CDR3. This chain uses TRBV6-5 with TRBJ1-1; D remains unclear. Germline V gene lookup returns CDR1 MNHEY and CDR2 SVGAGI. This CDR3 has 14 residues. V was shortened by 6 bases and J by 1 base, with 12 bases between the two germline ends. CDR3 protein: CASSQRLANTEAFF. CDR3 sequence (DNA): TGTGCCAGCAGCCAGCGGTTGGCGAACACTGAAGCTTTCTTT.

This clone is a singleton in its sample. The chain employs TRBV7-2 and TRBJ1-1; 9 bases are a match to TRBD1. V dropped 5 bases and J dropped 5; count of bases not matched to a gene: 12. The CDR3 is 16 residues long. CDR1 and CDR2 from the germline V gene are SGHTA and FQGNSA. The CDR3 loop reads CASSPRTGAFRTEAFF. The DNA for the CDR3 is TGTGCCAGCAGCCCTCGGACAGGGGCCTTTCGGACTGAAGCTTTCTTT.

V usage is TRBV6-6 and J usage is TRBJ1-5, with D perhaps matching TRBD1 (6 bases). CDR1 and CDR2 from the germline V gene are MNHNY and SVGAGI (reference sequence). With 5 bases removed from V and 3 bases from J, the gap between germline ends came to 8 bases. The CDR3 consists of 13 residues. In DNA form, the CDR3 reads TGTGCCAGCAGTAGACAGGACAATCAGCCCCAGCATTTT. Amino acid sequence: CASSRQDNQPQHF.

Written as DNA, the CDR3 is TGCGCCAGCAGCCAACGCACAGGGACGAACACTGAAGCTTTCTTT. This sequence encodes CASSQRTGTNTEAFF. J is TRBJ1-1 and V is TRBV4-1; tentatively, D is TRBD1 (6 bases). CDR1 MGHRA and CDR2 YSYEKL come from the germline V gene. This CDR3 has 15 amino acids. The V end lost 2 bases, the J end lost 1 base, and 11 bases lay between the germline ends.

This chain uses TRBV7-3 with TRBJ1-5; the D gene is possibly TRBD1 (5 bases). Per the germline V gene, CDR1 is SGHTA and CDR2 is FQGTGA. There are 15 residues in the CDR3. Trimming shortened V by 1 base and J by 4 bases, and 11 bases separated the two germline ends. CDR3 bases: TGTGCCAGCAGCTTAAGGCAACAGGTTAATCAGCCCCAGCATTTT. Its protein product is CASSLRQQVNQPQHF.

This clone has a single count. J is TRBJ2-4 and V is TRBV7-2; no clear D. Per the germline V gene, CDR1 is SGHTA and CDR2 is FQGNSA. Trimming cost V 5 bases and J 1 base, with 9 bases left between them. The CDR3 covers 14 residues. Written as DNA, the CDR3 is TGTGCCAGCAGCAAATCACAGGCCAAAAACATTCAGTACTTC. Translated, it gives CASSKSQAKNIQYF.

This chain uses TRBV19 with TRBJ2-7, with 11 positions matching TRBD2. Germline values: CDR1 LNHDA, CDR2 SQIVND (reference sequence). After removal of 5 bases from V and 0 bases from J, the junction contained 3 bases not matched to a gene. The CDR3 sequence is 15 residues long. The CDR3 DNA reads as TGTGCCAGTAGTTTGACTAGCGGGATCTCCTACGAGCAGTACTTC. Translated, it gives CASSLTSGISYEQYF.

The rearrangement links TRBV11-3 to TRBJ2-3; possibly TRBD1 or TRBD2 for D (5 bases each). The CDR3 extends over 13 amino acids. The V end was cut by 5 bases, the J end by 5 bases, with 11 bases between. The V gene's germline CDR1 is SGHNT and CDR2 YENEEA. CDR3 coding DNA: TGTGCCAGCAGCCTATGGGACGGAGATACGCAGTATTTT. It translates to CASSLWDGDTQYF.

The V gene is TRBV30, the J gene TRBJ2-1; 10 positions agree with TRBD2. The CDR3 consists of 12 residues. V lost 4 bases to trimming and J lost 15 bases; unmatched junction nucleotides: 9. CDR1 GTSNPN and CDR2 SVGIG come from the germline V gene (reference sequence). In DNA form, the CDR3 reads TGTGCCTGGATCCCTACTAGCGGGAAGGGGTTCTTC. Its protein product is CAWIPTSGKGFF.